The 11 T cell receptor beta chains listed next were all sequenced from one sample in a study of T cell responses to AZD1222 COVID-19 vaccine. Only in-frame clones appear in the TCRdb table, and some are missing; sequencing was by immunoSEQ multiplex PCR. The table records roughly 110,000 clones, approximately 90% of them present only once. The sample in question was peripheral blood, obtained on day 0 of AZD1222 vaccination. The receptors shown here come from an adult in good health.

The J gene is TRBJ1-5, the V gene TRBV18; D is ambiguous. Germline CDR1 KGHSH, CDR2 LQKENI. Deletions cut 3 bases from V and 3 bases from J, with 6 bases between. The CDR3 runs to 13 residues. CDR3 sequence: CASSPDSNQPQHF. As DNA, the CDR3 is TGTGCCAGCTCACCGGACTCCAATCAGCCCCAGCATTTT.

The rearrangement uses TRBV7-2 and TRBJ1-2, with D perhaps TRBD1 (5 bases). The CDR3 is 15 residues long. Trimming pared 5 bases from V and 1 base from J, leaving 14 bases between. Germline V gives CDR1 SGHTA, CDR2 FQGNSA. CDR3: CASSLRGGGNYGYTF. In DNA, the CDR3 is TGTGCCAGCAGCCTACGCGGGGGGGGTAACTATGGCTACACCTTC.

The CDR3 region is CASSNLAYEQYF. CDR3 sequence (DNA): TGTGCCAGCAGTAACCTCGCCTACGAGCAGTACTTC. The chain joins TRBV6-6 to TRBJ2-7; D call uncertain. V was pared by 5 bases and J by 2 bases, with 7 bases between. This CDR3 is 12 amino acids long. From germline, CDR1 is MNHNY and CDR2 SVGAGI (reference sequence).

The CDR3 DNA is TGCGCCAGCAGCCAAGATTTTTACTACGAGCAGTACTTC. Its protein is CASSQDFYYEQYF. This chain links TRBV4-3 with TRBJ2-7; D unresolved. Germline values: CDR1 LGHNA, CDR2 YSLEER. The V gene lost 0 bases and the J gene lost 3 bases, with 6 bases spanning the gap. The CDR3 extends over 13 amino acids.

V usage is TRBV18 and J usage is TRBJ2-3; 9 bases agree with TRBD1. This CDR3 has 16 residues. Germline CDR1 is KGHSH and CDR2 is LQKENI. V lost 6 bases to trimming and J lost 4 bases; unmatched junction nucleotides: 11. DNA for the CDR3: TGTGCCAGCTCTCTCGACCAGGGACAGGGCGCAGATACGCAGTATTTT. Translated, it gives CASSLDQGQGADTQYF.

The V and J genes are TRBV27 and TRBJ1-5; D may be TRBD1 (5 bases). Trimming cost V 7 bases and J 7 bases, with 17 bases left between them. The CDR3 covers 14 residues. Germline loops: CDR1 MNHEY, CDR2 SMNVEV (reference sequence). CDR3 residues: CASTPRGRGQPQHF. The CDR3 DNA is TGTGCCAGCACCCCAAGAGGAAGGGGACAGCCCCAGCATTTT.

CDR3 loop: CASSDGAYNEQFF. CDR3 in DNA: TGCGCCAGCAGTGACGGGGCCTACAATGAGCAGTTCTTC. The rearrangement links TRBV10-2 to TRBJ2-1; D possibly corresponds to TRBD2 (5 bases). The germline V gene encodes CDR1 WSHSY and CDR2 SAAADI. V was cut by 3 bases and J by 2 bases, with 5 bases left in between. This CDR3 region has 13 residues.

The chain employs TRBV12-3 or TRBV12-4 and TRBJ1-1, with D perhaps matching TRBD1 (5 bases). The CDR3 length is 13 residues. Trimming stripped 4 bases from V and 7 bases from J, with 13 bases between. As DNA, the CDR3 is TGTGCCAGCAGTTCCCTAACAGGACTTGAAGCTTTCTTT. Translated: CASSSLTGLEAFF.

The chain joins TRBV27 to TRBJ1-4; 11 positions agree with TRBD1. V shed 7 bases, J shed 5 bases, and the junction held 9 bases outside the gene matches. The CDR3 is 16 amino acids. Germline values: CDR1 MNHEY, CDR2 SMNVEV (reference sequence). The CDR3 nucleotides read TGTGCCAGCACAGGACAGGGGGCAGGGAAAAATGAAAAACTGTTTTTT. This sequence encodes CASTGQGAGKNEKLFF. Filled out from reference TRBV27 and TRBJ1-4, the complete variable domain reads EAQVTQNPRYLITVTGKKLTVTCSQNMNHEYMSWYRQDPGLGLRQIYYSMNVEVTDKGDVPEGYKVSRKEKRNFPLILESPSPNQTSLYFCASTGQGAGKNEKLFFGSGTQLSVL.

The V call is TRBV10-3, the J call TRBJ2-7, with a tentative D call TRBD1 (6 bases). Trimming removed 4 bases from V and 2 bases from J, with 18 bases in between. The germline CDR1 and CDR2 sequences are ENHRY and SYGVKD. CDR3 size: 16 residues. The CDR3 protein is CAISGPGAAVTYEQYF. DNA for the CDR3: TGTGCCATCAGTGGCCCAGGGGCCGCTGTGACCTACGAGCAGTACTTC.

The V and J genes are TRBV4-3 and TRBJ1-4, with D perhaps TRBD1 (6 bases). V was clipped by 0 bases and J by 0 bases, with 14 bases between them. CDR3 length equals 18 residues. The germline gives CDR1 LGHNA, CDR2 YSLEER. The CDR3 region has the DNA TGCGCCAGCAGCCAAGATCTAGGGGGGATAGCAACTAATGAAAAACTGTTTTTT. It specifies CASSQDLGGIATNEKLFF.